This T cell receptor (beta chain) was captured by sequencing in a study of T cell repertoires in cytomegalovirus infection. At the level of the study: CMV infection together with matching HLA type was indicated by public TCR beta signatures.

Remarks on this clonotype: Its antigen is not known.

TCRdb recomputed calls from the reads with MiXCR, one row per CDR3 protein. Here the sample spans around 900,000 distinct CDR3 sequences, around a third being singletons. The sequencing here drew on cultured CD8+ T cells from PBMCs, taken from culture after CMV antigen stimulation. The receptor was isolated from a human donor in good health (CMV status not recorded). Some clones in this sample may be carry-over from other donors' samples.

CDR3 region: CASSLAGTQYNEQFF. The CDR3 region has the DNA TGTGCCAGCAGCTTAGCTGGGACACAGTACAATGAGCAGTTCTTC. The chain joins TRBV9 to TRBJ2-1, with D tentatively TRBD1 (6 bases). From germline, CDR1 is SGDLS and CDR2 YYNGEE. The CDR3 consists of 15 residues. The V end lost 4 bases, the J end lost 4 bases, and 15 bases lay between the germline ends.